Following are 29 T cell receptor beta chains from one sample sequenced in a study of identical twins. Each CDR3 protein is one row after TCRdb ran MiXCR on the 5' RACE reads. The table has fewer than 900,000 distinct CDR3 sequences, about 20% seen once. The data were also submitted as part of a second study, on T cells expressing NK-cell markers.

Material for sequencing was PBMCs. The source is a woman under 30 in good health.

This clonotype has only a few counts. The chain carries TRBV5-1 and TRBJ2-1; D unresolved. This CDR3 spans 14 amino acids. Germline CDR1 is SGHRS and CDR2 is YFSETQ. The ends were cut back, 5 bases at V and 4 bases at J, with 13 bases in the middle. Here the CDR3 reads CASRYLAAYNEQFF. The CDR3, as DNA: TGCGCCAGCAGGTACCTGGCGGCATACAATGAGCAGTTCTTC.

The chain recombines TRBV5-1 with TRBJ1-2; possibly TRBD1 for D (6 bases). This CDR3 has 15 residues. Germline V gene data show CDR1 as SGHRS and CDR2 as YFSETQ. V was cut by 2 bases and J by 4 bases, with 15 bases left in between. CDR3 sequence: CASSLGQTRGYGYTF. CDR3 nucleotides: TGCGCCAGCAGCTTAGGACAGACCAGAGGCTATGGCTACACCTTC.

There are a few counts of this clonotype. This chain joins TRBV5-1 and TRBJ2-3; no clear D gene. This CDR3 has 14 residues. The germline V and J ends were trimmed by 4 bases and 2 bases, with 11 bases remaining between them. Germline lookup yields CDR1 SGHRS and CDR2 YFSETQ. The CDR3 DNA sequence: TGCGCCAGCAGCCTCTCCGATAACACAGATACGCAGTATTTT. It encodes CASSLSDNTDTQYF. Combining the CDR3 with reference TRBV5-1 and TRBJ2-3 gives the whole variable domain KAGVTQTPRYLIKTRGQQVTLSCSPISGHRSVSWYQQTPGQGLQFLFEYFSETQRNKGNFPGRFSGRQFSNSRSEMNVSTLELGDSALYLCASSLSDNTDTQYFGPGTRLTVL.

The sample holds a few counts of this clonotype. This chain uses TRBV20-1 with TRBJ2-1; 8 bases fit TRBD2. The V gene's germline CDR1 is DFQATT and CDR2 SNEGSKA (reference sequence). The V and J ends lost 7 bases and 9 bases, in that order; junction bases with no gene match: 11. The CDR3 length is 13 residues. CDR3: CSVTTRLAREQFF. CDR3 bases: TGCAGTGTTACTACCCGACTAGCGCGTGAGCAGTTCTTC.

The rearrangement uses TRBV7-2 and TRBJ2-6; D unclear. Germline V gene sequence: CDR1 SGHTA, CDR2 FQGNSA. The germline V and J ends were trimmed by 0 bases and 4 bases, with 10 bases remaining between them. The CDR3 loop spans 16 amino acids. The CDR3 region is CASSLAGRAGANVLTF. CDR3 DNA sequence: TGTGCCAGCAGCTTAGCGGGTCGTGCGGGGGCCAACGTCCTGACTTTC.

This chain joins TRBV29-1 and TRBJ2-7; a weak D match, TRBD1 (6 bases). Germline loops: CDR1 SQVTM, CDR2 ANQGSEA. This CDR3 contains 10 residues. V was pared by 6 bases and J by 6 bases, with 9 bases between. In DNA, the CDR3 is TGCAGCGTCAGGGGTTCCGAGCAGTACTTC. Residues: CSVRGSEQYF.

The rearrangement joins TRBV20-1 to TRBJ2-7, with 9 nucleotides matching TRBD1. The CDR3 totals 13 residues. The trim removed 6 bases at V and 5 bases at J, leaving 8 bases unmatched. CDR1 is DFQATT, CDR2 SNEGSKA, per germline (reference sequence). The CDR3 DNA follows: TGCAGTGCAGGCCGGGACAGGGTTCACGAGCAGTACTTC. As protein: CSAGRDRVHEQYF.

The rearrangement links TRBV6-2 or TRBV6-3 to TRBJ1-5; D is uncertain. V was clipped by 2 bases and J by 5 bases, with 7 bases between them. CDR1 and CDR2 (germline): MNHEY, SVGEGT. This CDR3 is 13 amino acids long. The CDR3 DNA sequence: TGTGCCAGCAGTTACATGGGAGATCAGCCCCAGCATTTT. This gives the protein CASSYMGDQPQHF.

This clonotype was observed a single time. The chain employs TRBV27 and TRBJ1-2, with D uncertain. V was pared by 5 bases and J by 6 bases, with 16 bases between. The germline V gene encodes CDR1 MNHEY and CDR2 SMNVEV (reference sequence). This CDR3 spans 14 amino acids. This CDR3 reads CASSRALNDDGYTF. The CDR3 region has the DNA TGTGCCAGCAGTCGGGCCTTGAATGATGATGGCTACACCTTC.

This clonotype was recorded a few times. This chain connects TRBV6-1 to TRBJ2-7, with D maybe TRBD1 (6 bases). Germline assignment: CDR1 MNHNS and CDR2 SASEGT. The CDR3 is made up of 15 amino acids. Trimming cost V 6 bases and J 3 bases, with 18 bases left between them. The CDR3 nucleotides read TGTGCCAGCAGGAGACAAACAGGGTCCGGCTACGAGCAGTACTTC. Translation gives CASRRQTGSGYEQYF.

The chain joins TRBV5-4 to TRBJ1-2, with D possibly matching TRBD1 (5 bases). Trimming left V 1 base short and J 4 bases short, with 14 bases between. Germline V CDR1 and CDR2: SGHNT, YYREEE (reference sequence). There are 15 residues in the CDR3. The CDR3 loop reads CASSLRGSGRYGYTF. Here the CDR3 DNA reads TGTGCCAGCAGCTTGAGGGGTTCCGGACGCTATGGCTACACCTTC.

The chain recombines TRBV7-2 with TRBJ2-7, with 8 positions matching TRBD2. With V trimmed by 2 bases and J by 7 bases, 10 bases remained unmatched. The germline gives CDR1 SGHTA, CDR2 FQGNSA. There are 15 residues in the CDR3. The CDR3 bases are TGTGCCAGCAGCTTATTGTCGGGAGGGCCGGGGGAGCAGTACTTC. This codes for CASSLLSGGPGEQYF.

This chain uses TRBV25-1 with TRBJ1-2; D might be TRBD1 (5 bases). The germline V gene has CDR1 MGHDK and CDR2 SYGVNS. V was trimmed by 0 bases and J by 4 bases, leaving 12 bases between them. The CDR3 contains 15 residues. This chain's CDR3 is CASSEYNQGPYGYTF. In DNA, the CDR3 is TGTGCCAGCAGTGAATATAACCAGGGACCCTATGGCTACACCTTC.

This clonotype came up a few times. The chain carries TRBV5-1 and TRBJ2-1, with D unclear. Germline V gene lookup returns CDR1 SGHRS and CDR2 YFSETQ. Trimming removed 0 bases from V and 4 bases from J, with 20 bases in between. The CDR3 is 18 amino acids. The CDR3 reads CASSLESSLSAGYNEQFF. CDR3 nucleotides: TGCGCCAGCAGCTTGGAGAGCAGCCTATCGGCCGGTTACAATGAGCAGTTCTTC.

V and J are TRBV6-2 or TRBV6-3 and TRBJ2-7; D uncertain. This CDR3 contains 13 residues. The V end was cut by 6 bases, the J end by 0 bases, with 9 bases between. Looked up from germline, CDR1 is MNHEY and CDR2 is SVGEGT. The CDR3 reads CASSPASSYEQYF. CDR3 nucleotide sequence: TGTGCCAGCAGCCCCGCATCCTCCTACGAGCAGTACTTC.

This clonotype has a handful of counts. The chain is built from TRBV10-3 and TRBJ2-1; possible D gene TRBD2, 5 bases. The CDR3 loop spans 15 amino acids. V lost 9 bases to trimming and J lost 3 bases, with 18 bases between them. Germline CDR1 is ENHRY and CDR2 is SYGVKD. CDR3 sequence: CAIQPGGYSYNEQFF. CDR3 bases: TGTGCCATACAACCAGGAGGCTACAGCTACAATGAGCAGTTCTTC.

This clonotype was seen ten or more times. The V call is TRBV20-1, the J call TRBJ2-1; 8 positions agree with TRBD2. The CDR3 extends over 16 amino acids. Trimming took 5 bases from V and 0 from J; bases not matched to a gene: 9. Germline loops: CDR1 DFQATT, CDR2 SNEGSKA (reference sequence). CDR3: CSAGKLAVSSYNEQFF. For the CDR3, the DNA is TGCAGTGCTGGGAAACTAGCGGTTAGCTCCTACAATGAGCAGTTCTTC.

V usage is TRBV5-6 and J usage is TRBJ2-3; TRBD2 matches at 8 bases. CDR1 and CDR2 (germline): SGHDT, YYEEEE. With V trimmed by 1 base and J by 6 bases, 10 bases remained unmatched. The CDR3 loop spans 16 amino acids. CDR3 nucleotide sequence: TGTGCCAGCAGCTTGCAGCAGCGGGAGAATGTTGATACGCAGTATTTT. Residues: CASSLQQRENVDTQYF.

This rearrangement joins TRBV20-1 to TRBJ2-1; TRBD2 matches at 7 bases. In germline, CDR1 is DFQATT, CDR2 SNEGSKA (reference sequence). This CDR3 comprises 13 residues. The V and J ends lost 4 bases and 9 bases, in that order; junction bases with no gene match: 9. The CDR3 nucleotides read TGCAGTGCTATAGTGGGAGGGGCGGGTGAGCAGTTCTTC. Its translation is CSAIVGGAGEQFF.

With respect to this clonotype: Its ends do not fully match the called genes, so a read error is possible. This chain joins TRBV2 and TRBJ2-1, with D perhaps TRBD1 or TRBD2 (6 bases each). The CDR3 loop spans 13 amino acids. Germline CDR1 and CDR2: SNHLY and FYNNEI. The CDR3 protein is CASRGGSHNEQFF. CDR3 DNA sequence: TGTGCCAGCAGGGGGGGCTCCCACAATGAGCAGTTCTTC.

This clonotype was seen only a few times. This rearrangement joins TRBV6-1 to TRBJ2-1; D gene ambiguous. The CDR3 totals 13 residues. Looked up from germline, CDR1 is MNHNS and CDR2 is SASEGT. Deletions cut 6 bases from V and 9 bases from J, with 15 bases between. The CDR3 sequence: CASSLIGWGEQFF. The CDR3 DNA is TGTGCCAGCAGCCTGATCGGTTGGGGTGAGCAGTTCTTC.

The chain couples TRBV7-9 to TRBJ1-1; D is possibly TRBD1 (6 bases). The germline V and J ends were trimmed by 2 bases and 6 bases, with 16 bases remaining between them. The germline V gene encodes CDR1 SEHNR and CDR2 FQNEAQ (reference sequence). The CDR3 totals 15 residues. CDR3 amino acids: CASSLRAGEYSEAFF. DNA for the CDR3: TGTGCCAGCAGCTTACGGGCAGGGGAGTACTCTGAAGCTTTCTTT.

This chain links TRBV1 with TRBJ2-4; whether TRBD2, the table's D call, matches the DNA was not checked. TRBV1 is a pseudogene. CDR3 length equals 19 residues. The chain's CDR3 is CTSSPLGTSGGLAKNIQYF. The DNA of the CDR3 is TGCACCAGCAGCCCGCTTGGGACTAGCGGGGGGCTAGCCAAAAACATTCAGTACTTC.

The chain has TRBV27 and TRBJ2-7; 11 positions agree with TRBD1. The length of the CDR3 is 16 residues. The J segment lost 7 bases and the V segment lost 7 bases, leaving 15 bases of the junction unmatched. Looked up from germline, CDR1 is MNHEY and CDR2 is SMNVEV (reference sequence). In nucleotides, the CDR3 is TGTGCCAGCACCCAACGCGGGACAGGGGGTCTTGGGGAGCAGTACTTC. It is translated as CASTQRGTGGLGEQYF.

This clonotype was seen ten or more times. CDR3 amino acids: CASSLSANTEAFF. CDR3 DNA sequence: TGTGCCAGCAGTTTAAGCGCGAACACTGAAGCTTTCTTT. The chain is built from TRBV12-3 or TRBV12-4 and TRBJ1-1; no clear D. The length of the CDR3 is 13 residues. Trimming stripped 2 bases from V and 1 base from J, with 5 bases between.

This clonotype was detected once. The chain couples TRBV20-1 to TRBJ1-4; 8 bases match TRBD1. The CDR3 has 14 residues. Unmatched junction bases numbered 6, after V lost 3 bases and J lost 6 bases. Germline V gene sequence: CDR1 DFQATT, CDR2 SNEGSKA (reference sequence). CDR3 nucleotides: TGCAGTGCTAGCCAACAGGGGGGGCATGAAAAACTGTTTTTT. Its translation: CSASQQGGHEKLFF.

The genes are TRBV12-3 or TRBV12-4 and TRBJ1-2, with a possible D match to TRBD1 (5 bases). Trimming shortened V by 5 bases and J by 5 bases, and 15 bases separated the two germline ends. The CDR3 covers 14 residues. CDR3 coding DNA: TGTGCCAGCAGTCTAATGGGACTGAATTATGGCTACACCTTC. Translation gives CASSLMGLNYGYTF.

The chain is built from TRBV20-1 and TRBJ1-4, with a possible D match to TRBD1 (6 bases). Germline V gene lookup returns CDR1 DFQATT and CDR2 SNEGSKA (reference sequence). The length of the CDR3 is 13 residues. Trimming removed 4 bases at V and 6 bases at J, with 12 bases between. Here the CDR3 DNA reads TGCAGTGCTAAACCGGGGGGCTATGAAAAACTGTTTTTT. Its translation: CSAKPGGYEKLFF.

The J gene is TRBJ2-1, the V gene TRBV12-5, with 14 bases fitting TRBD2. CDR1 is LGHNT and CDR2 is FRNRAP in the germline V gene. The CDR3 consists of 15 residues. V shed 6 bases, J shed 10 bases, and the junction held 8 bases outside the gene matches. The CDR3 sequence: CASGLWTSGGNEQFF. The CDR3 DNA reads as TGTGCTAGTGGCCTTTGGACTAGCGGGGGGAACGAGCAGTTCTTC.